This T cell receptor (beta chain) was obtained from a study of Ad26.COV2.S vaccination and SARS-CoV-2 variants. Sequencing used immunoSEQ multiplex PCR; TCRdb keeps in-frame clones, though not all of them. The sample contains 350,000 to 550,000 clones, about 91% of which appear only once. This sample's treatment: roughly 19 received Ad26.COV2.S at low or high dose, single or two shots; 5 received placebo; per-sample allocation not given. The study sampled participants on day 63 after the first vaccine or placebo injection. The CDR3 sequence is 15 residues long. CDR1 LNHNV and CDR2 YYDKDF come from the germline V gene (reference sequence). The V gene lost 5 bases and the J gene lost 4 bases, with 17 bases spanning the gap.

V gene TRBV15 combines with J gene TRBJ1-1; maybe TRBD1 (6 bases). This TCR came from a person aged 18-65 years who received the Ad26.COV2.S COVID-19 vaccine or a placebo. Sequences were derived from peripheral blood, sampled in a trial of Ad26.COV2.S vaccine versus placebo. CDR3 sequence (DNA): TGTGCCACCAGCCGCGCAGGGGTAATGGGCACTGAAGCTTTCTTT. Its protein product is CATSRAGVMGTEAFF.